This T cell receptor (beta chain) appears in the sequencing data of a study of blood T cell repertoires in COVID-19. Study-level background: The analysed material was cDNA or gDNA that came from T cells, B-cell-depleted T cells, or PBMCs.

This CDR3 has 15 residues. Losses at the gene ends were 4 bases for V and 1 base for J; bases not matched to a gene: 6. Looked up from germline, CDR1 is SGHRS and CDR2 is YFSETQ. TCRdb's copy holds only in-frame clones and misses some; the assay was immunoSEQ multiplex PCR. The table has about 200,000 clones, 70% to 90% seen once. The chain is built from TRBV5-1 and TRBJ2-3, with 7 bases that match TRBD1. This receptor was taken from a woman in her fifties or sixties with COVID-19, enrolled during active disease. The material sequenced was peripheral blood. The DNA for the CDR3 is TGCGCCAGCAGCCGACAGGGATTGGGCACAGATACGCAGTATTTT. It codes for CASSRQGLGTDTQYF. The whole variable domain, remainder taken from reference TRBV5-1 and TRBJ2-3, is KAGVTQTPRYLIKTRGQQVTLSCSPISGHRSVSWYQQTPGQGLQFLFEYFSETQRNKGNFPGRFSGRQFSNSRSEMNVSTLELGDSALYLCASSRQGLGTDTQYFGPGTRLTVL.